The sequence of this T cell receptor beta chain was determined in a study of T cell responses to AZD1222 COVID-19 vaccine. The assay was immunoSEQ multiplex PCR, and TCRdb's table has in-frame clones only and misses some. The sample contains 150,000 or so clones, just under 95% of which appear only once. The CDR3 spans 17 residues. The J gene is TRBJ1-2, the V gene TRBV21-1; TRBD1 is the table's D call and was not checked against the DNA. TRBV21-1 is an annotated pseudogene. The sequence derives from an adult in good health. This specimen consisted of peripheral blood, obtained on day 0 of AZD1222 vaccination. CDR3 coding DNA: TGTGCCAGCGAGAGGGTTTTTCACCGGGACAGGGGTGTGGGCTACACCTTC. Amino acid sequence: CASERVFHRDRGVGYTF.